These T cell receptor beta chains were read from a single sample in a study of T cells in Graves' hyperthyroidism and ophthalmopathy. TCRdb recomputed calls from the multiplex PCR reads with MiXCR, one row per CDR3 protein. The sample has a few hundred thousand distinct CDR3 sequences, less than 15% seen once; the top ten hold 9% to 9.5%. Specimen: blood. The source is a woman aged 18-29 years with Graves' hyperthyroidism. The CDR3 runs from the conserved cysteine through the conserved F or W. The order of the fields is J gene, clone size, V gene, D gene, CDR3 protein, CDR3 DNA. The D gene is left open where the match is weak. Only part of the rows carry a size: once, few, many, or a class if the clone is expanded.

TRBJ1-1 | many | TRBV28 | NA | CASSFNRVNTEAFF | TGTGCCAGCAGTTTTAACAGAGTGAACACTGAAGCTTTCTTT
TRBJ2-7 | many | TRBV20-1 | TRBD2 | CSADLGLAGYSYEQYF | TGCAGTGCTGACCTGGGACTAGCGGGGTACTCCTACGAGCAGTACTTC
TRBJ1-1 | few | TRBV25-1 | NA | CASNPPIGEAFF | TGTGCCAGCAATCCCCCGATAGGTGAAGCTTTCTTT
TRBJ2-5 | many | TRBV24-1 | NA | CATSEGPSISAETQYF | TGTGCCACCTCCGAGGGCCCTTCGATATCGGCGGAGACCCAGTACTTC
TRBJ2-3 | NA | TRBV19 | NA | CASSIVKGGTDMQYF | TGTGCCAGTAGTATAGTAAAGGGGGGCACAGATATGCAGTATTTT
TRBJ2-3 | many | TRBV30 | NA | CAWSRLVWADTQYF | TGTGCCTGGAGTAGGTTAGTTTGGGCAGATACGCAGTATTTT
TRBJ2-3 | many | TRBV5-8 | NA | CASSFGRAGTDTQYF | TGTGCCAGCAGCTTCGGCAGGGCTGGCACAGATACGCAGTATTTT
TRBJ2-1 | many | TRBV28 | TRBD2 | CASSFGYSGGGVEQFF | TGTGCCAGCAGTTTCGGGTATAGCGGGGGGGGTGTTGAGCAGTTCTTC
TRBJ2-3 | NA | TRBV5-5 | NA | CASGGDRREVDTQYF | TGTGCCAGCGGGGGGGACAGGCGGGAGGTAGATACGCAGTATTTT
TRBJ2-3 | many | TRBV11-3 | TRBD2 | CASSLKGWRGSTDTQYF | TGTGCCAGCAGCTTAAAGGGGTGGCGGGGGAGCACAGATACGCAGTATTTT
TRBJ1-4 | few | TRBV6-8 | NA | CASSMVRGQEKLFF | TGTGCCAGCAGTATGGTCAGGGGTCAGGAAAAACTGTTTTTT
TRBJ1-1 | many | TRBV27 | NA | CASSFVSFNKANTEAFF | TGTGCCAGCAGTTTTGTCTCATTTAATAAAGCGAACACTGAAGCTTTCTTT
TRBJ2-2 | many | TRBV19 | TRBD1 | CASRGDRTRTGELFF | TGTGCCAGTAGAGGGGACAGGACACGCACCGGGGAGCTGTTTTTT
TRBJ1-2 | NA | TRBV7-9 | TRBD1 | CASSNGQGVEYGYTF | TGTGCCAGCAGCAACGGACAGGGTGTAGAGTATGGCTACACCTTC
TRBJ2-7 | many | TRBV12-5 | NA | CASAQGEGEQYF | TGTGCTAGTGCCCAGGGCGAGGGCGAGCAGTACTTC
TRBJ1-5 | NA | TRBV12-3/TRBV12-4 | NA | CASSFMMDQPQHF | TGTGCCAGCAGTTTTATGATGGATCAGCCCCAGCATTTT
TRBJ1-2 | NA | TRBV30 | NA | CACWVDANYGYTF | TGTGCCTGTTGGGTGGACGCTAACTATGGCTACACCTTC
TRBJ1-2 | few | TRBV6-4 | NA | CASRVDPLSHGYTF | TGTGCCAGCAGGGTGGACCCTCTGTCACATGGCTACACCTTC
TRBJ2-1 | many | TRBV20-1 | TRBD1 | CSAPGQGRYNEQFF | TGCAGTGCTCCTGGACAGGGGCGTTACAATGAGCAGTTCTTC
TRBJ1-5 | few | TRBV6-1 | NA | CASSSGTNQPQHF | TGTGCCAGCAGTTCCGGCACTAATCAGCCCCAGCATTTT
TRBJ2-2 | NA | TRBV7-8 | TRBD2 | CASNLLAGDVTGELFF | TGTGCCAGCAACTTACTAGCGGGAGACGTCACCGGGGAGCTGTTTTTT
TRBJ1-1 | many | TRBV9 | NA | CASSVVSTTNTEAFF | TGTGCCAGCAGCGTAGTTTCTACAACGAACACTGAAGCTTTCTTT
TRBJ2-3 | NA | TRBV6-2/TRBV6-3 | NA | CASSYSVSSTPDTQYF | TGTGCCAGCAGTTACTCGGTGTCGTCGACCCCAGATACGCAGTATTTT
TRBJ2-3 | many | TRBV4-1 | TRBD2 | CASSQDYLAGGQGDTDTQYF | TGCGCCAGCAGCCAAGATTACCTAGCGGGAGGCCAGGGGGACACAGATACGCAGTATTTT
TRBJ1-1 | few | TRBV5-4 | NA | CASRGLGSNTEAFF | TGTGCCAGCAGGGGGCTAGGGTCGAACACTGAAGCTTTCTTT
TRBJ1-5 | NA | TRBV6-1 | NA | CASSEERGGNQPQHF | TGTGCCAGCAGTGAAGAGCGAGGGGGGAATCAGCCCCAGCATTTT
TRBJ2-1 | many | TRBV9 | TRBD2 | CASTREVAYNEQFF | TGTGCCAGCACGCGGGAGGTCGCCTACAATGAGCAGTTCTTC
TRBJ1-5 | NA | TRBV4-2 | TRBD1 | CASSQEGTGGPYSNQPQHF | TGTGCCAGCAGCCAAGAGGGAACAGGGGGCCCGTATAGCAATCAGCCCCAGCATTTT
TRBJ1-4 | many | TRBV2 | NA | CASRTGTATEKLFF | TGTGCCAGCAGAACCGGGACCGCAACGGAAAAACTGTTTTTT
TRBJ2-2 | many | TRBV7-3 | NA | CASRDGWVTNTGELFF | TGTGCCAGCAGAGATGGATGGGTTACGAACACCGGGGAGCTGTTTTTT
TRBJ1-3 | many | TRBV30 | NA | CAWSISFDSGNTIYF | TGTGCCTGGAGTATTAGCTTTGACTCTGGAAACACCATATATTTT
TRBJ1-1 | few | TRBV5-6 | NA | CASSLADGGLGTEAFF | TGTGCCAGCAGCTTGGCCGATGGGGGGCTCGGGACTGAAGCTTTCTTT
TRBJ1-5 | many | TRBV7-8 | TRBD1 | CASSPGQGARNQPQHF | TGTGCCAGCAGCCCGGGACAGGGGGCGCGAAATCAGCCCCAGCATTTT
TRBJ2-3 | many | TRBV27 | TRBD2 | CASMTSGSTDTQYF | TGTGCCAGCATGACTAGCGGTAGCACAGATACGCAGTATTTT
TRBJ2-7 | many | TRBV11-2 | NA | CASSFDYEQYF | TGTGCCAGCAGCTTCGACTACGAGCAGTACTTC
TRBJ1-5 | NA | TRBV20-1 | NA | CSASAGSYQPQHF | TGCAGTGCTAGTGCCGGTTCCTATCAGCCCCAGCATTTT
TRBJ1-2 | many | TRBV4-1 | NA | CASSQDRAAIRGYTF | TGCGCCAGCAGCCAAGATAGGGCCGCTATCCGGGGCTACACCTTC
TRBJ1-5 | few | TRBV5-6 | TRBD1 | CASSPRTGATAQPQHF | TGTGCCAGCAGCCCGCGGACAGGAGCCACGGCTCAGCCCCAGCATTTT
TRBJ2-1 | NA | TRBV5-1 | NA | CASSPTETAYNEQFF | TGCGCCAGCAGCCCGACCGAGACAGCTTACAATGAGCAGTTCTTC
TRBJ2-1 | many | TRBV5-6 | NA | CASSPVNGGDNEQFF | TGTGCCAGCAGCCCCGTCAACGGGGGCGACAATGAGCAGTTCTTC